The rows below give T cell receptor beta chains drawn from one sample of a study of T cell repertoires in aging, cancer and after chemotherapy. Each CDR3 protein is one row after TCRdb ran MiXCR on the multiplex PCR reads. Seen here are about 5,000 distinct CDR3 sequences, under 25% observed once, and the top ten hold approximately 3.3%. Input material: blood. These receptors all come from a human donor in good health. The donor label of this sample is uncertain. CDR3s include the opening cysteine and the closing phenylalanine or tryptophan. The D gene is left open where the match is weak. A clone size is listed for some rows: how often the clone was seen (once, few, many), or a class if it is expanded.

CDR3nt: TGTGCCAGCAGGGGGGGGGTTAGCACAGATACGCAGTATTTT
CDR3aa: CASRGGVSTDTQYF
abundance: few
d_gene: TRBD2
j_gene: TRBJ2-3
v_gene: TRBV2

CDR3nt: TGTGCCAGCAGTCCTGACAGACCCGGAAACACCATATATTTT
CDR3aa: CASSPDRPGNTIYF
abundance: .
d_gene: .
j_gene: TRBJ1-3
v_gene: TRBV12-3/TRBV12-4

CDR3nt: TGTGCCAGCAGTTTTGGACTAGCGGGGGGCCATAATGAGCAGTTCTTC
CDR3aa: CASSFGLAGGHNEQFF
abundance: once
d_gene: TRBD2
j_gene: TRBJ2-1
v_gene: TRBV5-4

CDR3nt: TGCGCCAGCAGCTTCTGGGACAGTCTAAACACTGAAGCTTTCTTT
CDR3aa: CASSFWDSLNTEAFF
abundance: few
d_gene: TRBD1
j_gene: TRBJ1-1
v_gene: TRBV5-1

CDR3nt: TGTGCCAGCAGTTCCATCCCGGGGGTTGGCGGGGAGCTGTTTTTT
CDR3aa: CASSSIPGVGGELFF
abundance: .
d_gene: .
j_gene: TRBJ2-2
v_gene: TRBV6-5

CDR3nt: TGTGCCAGCAGCCTTAGTCAAGGCGGGGGCAACAATCAGCCCCAGCATTTT
CDR3aa: CASSLSQGGGNNQPQHF
abundance: .
d_gene: .
j_gene: TRBJ1-5
v_gene: TRBV21-1

CDR3nt: TGTGCCAGTAGTGAAATTAACGGCCCCTACGAGCAGTACTTC
CDR3aa: CASSEINGPYEQYF
abundance: medium-sized
d_gene: .
j_gene: TRBJ2-7
v_gene: TRBV19

CDR3nt: TGTGCCAGCAGTTTTGGTCCCGGACTGAGGGGTGAAAAACTGTTTTTT
CDR3aa: CASSFGPGLRGEKLFF
abundance: .
d_gene: .
j_gene: TRBJ1-4
v_gene: TRBV12-3/TRBV12-4

CDR3nt: TGTGCCAGCAGCCCGTGGGGGGGTGGCTACACCTTC
CDR3aa: CASSPWGGGYTF
abundance: medium-sized
d_gene: .
j_gene: TRBJ1-2
v_gene: TRBV5-6

CDR3nt: TGTGCCAGCAGTACCGGGGACATGAACACTGAAGCTTTCTTT
CDR3aa: CASSTGDMNTEAFF
abundance: medium-sized
d_gene: .
j_gene: TRBJ1-1
v_gene: TRBV6-2/TRBV6-3

CDR3nt: TGTGCCAGCAGCTTAGACCACCGGTCAGGACGGGGCGGAAACACCATATATTTT
CDR3aa: CASSLDHRSGRGGNTIYF
abundance: medium-sized
d_gene: .
j_gene: TRBJ1-3
v_gene: TRBV13

CDR3nt: TGCGCCAGCAGCCGCGTTGCGGGAATAGCGGGGGAAAATGAGCAGTTCTTC
CDR3aa: CASSRVAGIAGENEQFF
abundance: .
d_gene: TRBD2
j_gene: TRBJ2-1
v_gene: TRBV5-1

CDR3nt: TGTGCAATATCCTACCGGGACAGGAGCTCCTACGAGCAGTACTTC
CDR3aa: CAISYRDRSSYEQYF
abundance: once
d_gene: TRBD1
j_gene: TRBJ2-7
v_gene: TRBV6-1

CDR3nt: TGTGCCAGCAGCTTAGGAGGCGGGGGGAGCTCCTACAATGAGCAGTTCTTC
CDR3aa: CASSLGGGGSSYNEQFF
abundance: medium-sized
d_gene: TRBD2
j_gene: TRBJ2-1
v_gene: TRBV13

CDR3nt: TGTGCCAGCAGTGATCCTGACAGGGGAGGTGACCCCTATAATTCACCCCTCCACTTT
CDR3aa: CASSDPDRGGDPYNSPLHF
abundance: medium-sized
d_gene: TRBD1
j_gene: TRBJ1-6
v_gene: TRBV6-1

CDR3nt: TGTGCCTGGAACGGTCGGAGGGGAGGAGAGACCCAGTACTTC
CDR3aa: CAWNGRRGGETQYF
abundance: medium-sized
d_gene: .
j_gene: TRBJ2-5
v_gene: TRBV30

CDR3nt: TGTGCCAGCAGCAGACAGGGGGCTTGGAACACCATATATTTT
CDR3aa: CASSRQGAWNTIYF
abundance: .
d_gene: TRBD1
j_gene: TRBJ1-3
v_gene: TRBV6-6

CDR3nt: TGTGCCAGCAGTTTGACAGGGGCCAACGTCCTGACTTTC
CDR3aa: CASSLTGANVLTF
abundance: .
d_gene: .
j_gene: TRBJ2-6
v_gene: TRBV6-5

CDR3nt: TGCGCCAGCAGCCTCGGAAGGGTTAAGCATCAGCCCCAGCATTTT
CDR3aa: CASSLGRVKHQPQHF
abundance: .
d_gene: .
j_gene: TRBJ1-5
v_gene: TRBV4-3

CDR3nt: TGCGCCAGCAGCTTCCGGGGGCCCACAGATACGCAGTATTTT
CDR3aa: CASSFRGPTDTQYF
abundance: .
d_gene: .
j_gene: TRBJ2-3
v_gene: TRBV5-1

CDR3nt: TGCAGCGTTGAAAGTGGCCGGCGGGAGCTGTTTTTT
CDR3aa: CSVESGRRELFF
abundance: medium-sized
d_gene: .
j_gene: TRBJ2-2
v_gene: TRBV29-1

CDR3nt: TGTGCCAGCTCACCAGGACAGGGGGCCCACGAGCAGTACTTC
CDR3aa: CASSPGQGAHEQYF
abundance: .
d_gene: TRBD1
j_gene: TRBJ2-7
v_gene: TRBV18

CDR3nt: TGTGCCAGCAGTGATACTGCTTCATCCAGGGGATTACAAGAGACCCAGTACTTC
CDR3aa: CASSDTASSRGLQETQYF
abundance: .
d_gene: .
j_gene: TRBJ2-5
v_gene: TRBV25-1

CDR3nt: TGCGCCAGCAGACCCTCTAGCGGGAGCAAGAGGGATGAGCAGTTCTTC
CDR3aa: CASRPSSGSKRDEQFF
abundance: medium-sized
d_gene: TRBD2
j_gene: TRBJ2-1
v_gene: TRBV5-1

CDR3nt: TGTGCCAGCAGTTTAGACAGTTACTCTAACTATGGCTACACCTTC
CDR3aa: CASSLDSYSNYGYTF
abundance: .
d_gene: .
j_gene: TRBJ1-2
v_gene: TRBV27

CDR3nt: TGCGCCAGCAGCTCCCGGGACGCCATCCCGCCCTCCTACAATGAGCAGTTCTTC
CDR3aa: CASSSRDAIPPSYNEQFF
abundance: few
d_gene: .
j_gene: TRBJ2-1
v_gene: TRBV5-1

CDR3nt: TGTGCCAGTAGTATAGTGGCAGCTGGATATGGCTACACCTTC
CDR3aa: CASSIVAAGYGYTF
abundance: medium-sized
d_gene: .
j_gene: TRBJ1-2
v_gene: TRBV19

CDR3nt: TGTGCCAGCAGCACTCCATGGATCCAAGAGACCCAGTACTTC
CDR3aa: CASSTPWIQETQYF
abundance: medium-sized
d_gene: .
j_gene: TRBJ2-5
v_gene: TRBV7-9

CDR3nt: TGCGCCAGCAGCCCGGAAGGAAATAATGAAAAACTGTTTTTT
CDR3aa: CASSPEGNNEKLFF
abundance: .
d_gene: .
j_gene: TRBJ1-4
v_gene: TRBV5-1

CDR3nt: TGCGCCAGCAGCTTGGGGGGTGAGAACACCGGGGAGCTGTTTTTT
CDR3aa: CASSLGGENTGELFF
abundance: few
d_gene: .
j_gene: TRBJ2-2
v_gene: TRBV5-1

CDR3nt: TGTGCCAGCAGCTTAGGGCTAGCGGGGGCCGGGGGGCGGCAGTTCTTC
CDR3aa: CASSLGLAGAGGRQFF
abundance: few
d_gene: TRBD2
j_gene: TRBJ2-1
v_gene: TRBV11-3

CDR3nt: TGCAGCGTTGAGAACGCAGGGATCCTCCACGAGCAGTACTTC
CDR3aa: CSVENAGILHEQYF
abundance: medium-sized
d_gene: .
j_gene: TRBJ2-7
v_gene: TRBV29-1

CDR3nt: TGTGCCAGCAGTTACTCGAAGGGCTGGGGCGGGCTCGAGCAGTACTTC
CDR3aa: CASSYSKGWGGLEQYF
abundance: .
d_gene: .
j_gene: TRBJ2-7
v_gene: TRBV6-2/TRBV6-3

CDR3nt: TGTGCCAGCAGTGAAACGACGATAGGGGGGTTGTACGAGCAGTACTTC
CDR3aa: CASSETTIGGLYEQYF
abundance: medium-sized
d_gene: .
j_gene: TRBJ2-7
v_gene: TRBV6-1

CDR3nt: TGCAGTGCTAGGAGTCCCGGGACAGGGGCCTATGGCTACACCTTC
CDR3aa: CSARSPGTGAYGYTF
abundance: few
d_gene: TRBD1
j_gene: TRBJ1-2
v_gene: TRBV20-1

CDR3nt: TGCAGTGCGCTCCCTCAAGGAGGGGATGGCTACACCTTC
CDR3aa: CSALPQGGDGYTF
abundance: .
d_gene: .
j_gene: TRBJ1-2
v_gene: TRBV20-1

CDR3nt: TGTGCCAGCAGCTTAACTTCCCAGGGAAGGGAGACCCAGTACTTC
CDR3aa: CASSLTSQGRETQYF
abundance: .
d_gene: .
j_gene: TRBJ2-5
v_gene: TRBV7-3

CDR3nt: TGTGCCAGCAGCTTGGTTGCGGGGGTCTTAAACACCGGGGAGCTGTTTTTT
CDR3aa: CASSLVAGVLNTGELFF
abundance: medium-sized
d_gene: TRBD2
j_gene: TRBJ2-2
v_gene: TRBV5-4

CDR3nt: TGTGCCAGCAGCGGACAGGGGGTAATGGGCGTGGATACGCAGTATTTT
CDR3aa: CASSGQGVMGVDTQYF
abundance: few
d_gene: TRBD1
j_gene: TRBJ2-3
v_gene: TRBV28

CDR3nt: TGTGCCAGCAGCTTAGTAGCGACCCGCACAGATACGCAGTATTTT
CDR3aa: CASSLVATRTDTQYF
abundance: .
d_gene: .
j_gene: TRBJ2-3
v_gene: TRBV7-2

CDR3nt: TGTGCCAGTAGCCTGGGGGAGAATTACAATGAGCAGTTCTTC
CDR3aa: CASSLGENYNEQFF
abundance: medium-sized
d_gene: .
j_gene: TRBJ2-1
v_gene: TRBV19

CDR3nt: TGTGCCAGCTCACCACAGGGCAGCAATCAGCCCCAGCATTTT
CDR3aa: CASSPQGSNQPQHF
abundance: medium-sized
d_gene: .
j_gene: TRBJ1-5
v_gene: TRBV18

CDR3nt: TGTGCCAGCAGTACTAGCGGGGGATTATACAATGAGCAGTTCTTC
CDR3aa: CASSTSGGLYNEQFF
abundance: few
d_gene: TRBD2
j_gene: TRBJ2-1
v_gene: TRBV25-1

CDR3nt: TGCAGTGCTAGACCCCAGGGGATGAGGTATGGCTACACCTTC
CDR3aa: CSARPQGMRYGYTF
abundance: few
d_gene: .
j_gene: TRBJ1-2
v_gene: TRBV20-1

CDR3nt: TGTGCCAGCAGCTTAGCGCCCACAGGGATGAACACTGAAGCTTTCTTT
CDR3aa: CASSLAPTGMNTEAFF
abundance: few
d_gene: .
j_gene: TRBJ1-1
v_gene: TRBV7-9

CDR3nt: TGTGCCAGCAGCAACACAGGGTCCGGGGGACTTATCAATCAGCCCCAGCATTTT
CDR3aa: CASSNTGSGGLINQPQHF
abundance: few
d_gene: .
j_gene: TRBJ1-5
v_gene: TRBV7-9

CDR3nt: TGCAGTGCTAGTGTGGTGACTAGCACAGATACGCAGTATTTT
CDR3aa: CSASVVTSTDTQYF
abundance: few
d_gene: .
j_gene: TRBJ2-3
v_gene: TRBV20-1

CDR3nt: TGTGCCAGCAGCGCGGGCGGGGCCTCAGGTCGGGATGGCTACACCTTC
CDR3aa: CASSAGGASGRDGYTF
abundance: medium-sized
d_gene: .
j_gene: TRBJ1-2
v_gene: TRBV5-5

CDR3nt: TGTGCCAGCAGCCTGGGACGGAGCATGAACACTGAAGCTTTCTTT
CDR3aa: CASSLGRSMNTEAFF
abundance: medium-sized
d_gene: .
j_gene: TRBJ1-1
v_gene: TRBV5-4

CDR3nt: TGTGCCAGCTCACCACCCCGCGGGGGGGCCTCCGATACGCAGTATTTT
CDR3aa: CASSPPRGGASDTQYF
abundance: medium-sized
d_gene: TRBD2
j_gene: TRBJ2-3
v_gene: TRBV18

CDR3nt: TGCAGTGCTAGCCCGGGTATGGACACTGAAGCTTTCTTT
CDR3aa: CSASPGMDTEAFF
abundance: .
d_gene: .
j_gene: TRBJ1-1
v_gene: TRBV20-1

CDR3nt: TGTGCCAGCAGCTTGGAGGGCCGGGGAGGTTTGGCCCTCCACTTT
CDR3aa: CASSLEGRGGLALHF
abundance: medium-sized
d_gene: .
j_gene: TRBJ1-6
v_gene: TRBV5-4

CDR3nt: TGTGCCAGCAGTTTAGAGTATAGGACGAGCTCCTATAATTCACCCCTCCACTTT
CDR3aa: CASSLEYRTSSYNSPLHF
abundance: few
d_gene: .
j_gene: TRBJ1-6
v_gene: TRBV27